This TCR beta chain is drawn from a study of cytomegalovirus exposure and HLA in healthy donors. There are 12 residues in the CDR3. Trimming stripped 4 bases from V and 2 bases from J, with 7 bases between. Germline lookup yields CDR1 SQVTM and CDR2 ANQGSEA. Note on this clone: Its antigen is not known.

Findings and limits, study-wide: Testing in vitro showed a few CMV-associated chains specific for CMV antigens.

Assay: immunoSEQ multiplex PCR; the TCRdb copy retains only in-frame clones and omits some. The sample carries about 180,000 clones, around 85% recorded once. The V call is TRBV29-1, the J call TRBJ2-3; D remains ambiguous. Material: PBMCs. The sequence came from a man between 18 and 35 years old in good health and CMV-seropositive. The CDR3 sequence is CSVGPTTDTQYF. CDR3 in DNA: TGCAGCGTTGGGCCCACCACAGATACGCAGTATTTT.